These 16 T cell receptor beta chains were sequenced from one sample in a study of cytomegalovirus exposure and HLA in healthy donors. Primers: 60 Vbeta forward and 13 Jbeta reverse. The method was immunoSEQ multiplex PCR; TCRdb's version includes in-frame clones alone and lacks a portion of them. The table records more than 85,000 clones, 83% of them present only once. Source material: PBMCs. The receptor set was obtained from a man between 18 and 29 years old in good health and CMV-seronegative.

This sequence joins TRBV25-1 and TRBJ2-5; D might be TRBD1 (6 bases). The CDR3 contains 13 residues. Germline V CDR1 and CDR2: MGHDK, SYGVNS. V gave up 7 bases and J gave up 5 bases, with 14 bases separating them. CDR3 amino acids: CASTRTDRETQYF. The CDR3 DNA follows: TGTGCCAGCACTCGGACAGACCGGGAGACCCAGTACTTC.

The chain links TRBV30 to TRBJ1-4; D may be TRBD1 (6 bases). The germline CDR1 and CDR2 sequences are GTSNPN and SVGIG (reference sequence). V lost 0 bases to trimming and J lost 8 bases, with 16 bases between them. The length of the CDR3 is 15 residues. In DNA form, the CDR3 reads TGTGCCTGGAGTGTTTTGTCAGGGGTCCCCGAAAAACTGTTTTTT. This codes for CAWSVLSGVPEKLFF.

The chain recombines TRBV6-5 with TRBJ1-2; tentatively, D is TRBD1 (6 bases). V gave up 4 bases and J gave up 5 bases, with 20 bases separating them. CDR3 length: 16 amino acids. Germline V lookup: CDR1 MNHEY, CDR2 SVGAGI. The CDR3 nucleotides are TGTGCCAGCAGTTGGGGGGGCGTACATCAGAGTTATGGCTACACCTTC. Protein: CASSWGGVHQSYGYTF.

Only one count was recorded for this clone. In DNA form, the CDR3 reads TGTGCCAGCAGTTCTCTCGGGACAGGGTATGGCTACACCTTC. It specifies CASSSLGTGYGYTF. The V gene is TRBV28, the J gene TRBJ1-2; 9 bases agree with TRBD1. The length of the CDR3 is 14 residues. V shed 4 bases, J shed 5 bases, and the junction held 5 bases outside the gene matches. Germline V CDR1 and CDR2: MDHEN, SYDVKM.

The rearrangement uses TRBV9 and TRBJ2-3, with 7 bases fitting TRBD1. The CDR3 covers 15 residues. J gave up 0 bases and V 3 bases, and 4 bases lay outside the gene matches. The germline CDR1 and CDR2 sequences are SGDLS and YYNGEE. The CDR3 region is CASSAGQSSTDTQYF. CDR3 nucleotide sequence: TGTGCCAGCAGCGCGGGACAGTCTAGCACAGATACGCAGTATTTT.

The J gene is TRBJ2-5, the V gene TRBV5-1; D ambiguous. The CDR3 runs to 11 residues. CDR1 and CDR2 (germline): SGHRS, YFSETQ. Trimming pared 4 bases from V and 2 bases from J, leaving 3 bases between. CDR3 amino acids: CASSLQETQYF. The CDR3 coding sequence is TGCGCCAGCAGCCTTCAAGAGACCCAGTACTTC.

The V and J genes are TRBV18 and TRBJ1-2, with 7 bases matching TRBD1. The junction had 9 bases not matched to a gene; V was cut back by 6 bases and J by 8 bases. This CDR3 is 13 amino acids long. Germline CDR1 and CDR2: KGHSH and LQKENI. CDR3 sequence (DNA): TGTGCCAGCTCCCAGACAGGGTTAGAAGGCTACACCTTC. Translated, it gives CASSQTGLEGYTF.

V gene TRBV10-1 combines with J gene TRBJ1-1; 11 bases map to TRBD1. The ends lost 3 bases at V and 6 bases at J; junction bases unmatched: 6. The CDR3 length is 15 residues. Germline V gene sequence: CDR1 WNHNN, CDR2 SYGVQD (reference sequence). CDR3 protein: CASSDAGTGGSEAFF. The CDR3 bases are TGCGCCAGCAGTGACGCCGGGACAGGGGGTTCTGAAGCTTTCTTT.

This clone was observed a few times. The chain recombines TRBV4-3 with TRBJ2-7, with 9 bases identical to TRBD2. V lost 0 bases to trimming and J lost 4 bases; unmatched junction nucleotides: 10. This CDR3 is 17 amino acids long. Germline lookup yields CDR1 LGHNA and CDR2 YSLEER. The CDR3 loop is CASSQEAIAGVGYEQYF. The DNA for the CDR3 is TGCGCCAGCAGCCAAGAGGCGATAGCGGGAGTAGGGTACGAGCAGTACTTC.

The J gene is TRBJ2-1, the V gene TRBV7-3; 12 nucleotides line up with TRBD2. The CDR3 consists of 16 residues. With 5 bases clipped from V and 6 bases from J, the junction kept 8 bases outside the gene matches. Germline loops: CDR1 SGHTA, CDR2 FQGTGA. CDR3 coding DNA: TGTGCCAGCAGCGCGACTAGCGGGAGTTCGGGCAATGAGCAGTTCTTC. As protein: CASSATSGSSGNEQFF. Full variable domain (missing parts from reference TRBV7-3 and TRBJ2-1): GAGVSQTPSNKVTEKGKYVELRCDPISGHTALYWYRQSLGQGPEFLIYFQGTGAADDSGLPNDRFFAVRPEGSVSTLKIQRTERGDSAVYLCASSATSGSSGNEQFFGPGTRLTVL.

This clone was counted only a few times. The chain uses TRBV19 and TRBJ2-3; no clear D. Trimming took off 5 bases at V and 6 bases at J, with 9 bases between the two ends. CDR3 length equals 12 residues. Germline V lookup: CDR1 LNHDA, CDR2 SQIVND (reference sequence). The CDR3 DNA is TGTGCCAGTAGTGCTACGAGGGATACGCAGTATTTT. It yields the protein CASSATRDTQYF.

This clone appeared a single time. This chain uses TRBV7-9 with TRBJ2-1; 7 bases fit TRBD2. Germline lookup yields CDR1 SEHNR and CDR2 FQNEAQ (reference sequence). The CDR3 has 13 amino acids. Trimming cost V 5 bases and J 15 bases; bases outside gene matches: 13. CDR3 region: CASSPSSRGSGFF. The DNA for the CDR3 is TGTGCCAGCAGCCCTTCTTCGCGGGGGTCGGGGTTCTTC.

This clone has a single count. The chain employs TRBV28 and TRBJ1-4; tentative D call: TRBD1 (5 bases). Trimming removed 2 bases at V and 4 bases at J, with 11 bases between. CDR1 and CDR2 (germline): MDHEN, SYDVKM. The CDR3 is 15 amino acids. The CDR3 spells CASSLIDSYNEKLFF. The CDR3 DNA sequence: TGTGCCAGCAGTTTAATCGACAGCTATAATGAAAAACTGTTTTTT.

This chain joins TRBV19 and TRBJ2-5, with a tentative D call TRBD2 (6 bases). Trimming stripped 8 bases from V and 0 bases from J, with 7 bases between. There are 12 residues in the CDR3. CDR1 is LNHDA and CDR2 is SQIVND in the germline V gene (reference sequence). The CDR3: CASRDYQETQYF. In nucleotides, the CDR3 is TGTGCCAGTCGGGACTACCAAGAGACCCAGTACTTC.

The J gene is TRBJ1-5, the V gene TRBV7-8; a weak D match, TRBD1 (5 bases). Germline V gene data show CDR1 as SGHVS and CDR2 as FQNEAQ. This CDR3 contains 16 residues. The germline V and J ends were trimmed by 5 bases and 7 bases, with 21 bases remaining between them. CDR3 region: CASSPNRGGSGQPQHF. CDR3 in DNA: TGTGCCAGCAGCCCCAATAGGGGAGGATCGGGCCAGCCCCAGCATTTT.

This chain uses TRBV10-3 with TRBJ1-5, with TRBD1 identical over 7 bases. Germline loops: CDR1 ENHRY, CDR2 SYGVKD. J was trimmed by 4 bases and V by 10 bases; bases with no gene match: 13. The CDR3 extends over 15 amino acids. The CDR3 nucleotides read TGTGCCACCCGCGGAGGGACAGCGAATAATCAGCCCCAGCATTTT. This gives the protein CATRGGTANNQPQHF.